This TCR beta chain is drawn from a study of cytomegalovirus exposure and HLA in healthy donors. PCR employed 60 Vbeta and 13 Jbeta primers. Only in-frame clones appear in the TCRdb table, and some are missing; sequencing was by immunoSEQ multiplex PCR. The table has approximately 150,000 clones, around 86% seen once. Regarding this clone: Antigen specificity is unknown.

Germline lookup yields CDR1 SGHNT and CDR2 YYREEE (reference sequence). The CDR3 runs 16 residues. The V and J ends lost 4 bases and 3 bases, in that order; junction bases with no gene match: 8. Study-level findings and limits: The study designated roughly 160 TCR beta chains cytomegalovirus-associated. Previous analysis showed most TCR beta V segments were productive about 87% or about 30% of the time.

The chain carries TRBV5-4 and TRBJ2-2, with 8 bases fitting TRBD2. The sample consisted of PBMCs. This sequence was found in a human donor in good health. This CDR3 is CASSRGGALYTGELFF. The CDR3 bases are TGTGCCAGCAGCCGGGGGGGGGCCCTATACACCGGGGAGCTGTTTTTT. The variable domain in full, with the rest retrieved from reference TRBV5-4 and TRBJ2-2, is ETGVTQSPTHLIKTRGQQVTLRCSSQSGHNTVSWYQQALGQGPQFIFQYYREEENGRGNFPPRFSGLQFPNYSSELNVNALELDDSALYLCASSRGGALYTGELFFGEGSRLTVL.